This TCR beta chain was captured by sequencing in a study of human T cells and chemical hapten exposure. Across the study: Slight differences in pooled library volume were the main source of varying TCR yields across samples.

Unique molecular identifiers were linked by the library to individual cDNA molecules. Authors' methods: Around 97,000 TCRs per sample was the median, with a range of about 23,224 to 750,000. MiXCR was run by TCRdb on the RACE reads, yielding one entry per CDR3 protein. The V and J calls and clone size are TCRdb's, not the authors'. The sample includes about 130,000 distinct CDR3 sequences, about 9% of them seen just once. In regard to this clonotype: Its target is unknown.

Described time point: healthy volunteer bleed at 2 weeks. Total RNA came from unfractionated whole blood. Study results and limitations: With DPC sensitization, TCRs exceeding 1 in 1000 frequency showed no change.

The sample comprised whole blood. This clonotype was obtained from a male donor in good health. Some clones in this sample may be carry-over from other donors' samples.

The CDR3 loop reads CASSSAEQNTGELFF. CDR3 nucleotides: TGTGCCAGCAGCTCGGCCGAGCAGAACACCGGGGAGCTGTTTTTT. This chain connects TRBV11-3 to TRBJ2-2; D ambiguous. V was trimmed by 4 bases and J by 1 base, leaving 10 bases between them. Germline-derived CDR1 and CDR2 are SGHNT and YENEEA. The CDR3 is made up of 15 amino acids.